The rows below give T cell receptor beta chains drawn from one sample of a study of blood T cell repertoires in COVID-19. The data were produced by immunoSEQ multiplex PCR, yet TCRdb's version contains in-frame clones alone and is incomplete. The sample holds more than 200,000 clones; roughly 90% are singletons and the top ten take 1.7%. Sample: peripheral blood. Receptor source: an older man with acute or convalescent COVID-19. Each CDR3 is given with its conserved first and last residue. Fields, in order: J gene, V gene, D gene, clone size, CDR3 protein, CDR3 DNA. A D gene is named only where the DNA matches it firmly. The size entry is marked missing in some rows and otherwise reads once, few, many or a size class.

j_gene: TRBJ2-7
v_gene: TRBV25-1
d_gene: .
abundance: .
CDR3aa: CASQSRGEQYF
CDR3nt: TGTGCCAGCCAATCCAGGGGCGAGCAGTACTTC

j_gene: TRBJ2-1
v_gene: TRBV28
d_gene: .
abundance: .
CDR3aa: CASSPRVGSNEQFF
CDR3nt: TGTGCCAGCAGTCCTCGGGTAGGGAGCAATGAGCAGTTCTTC

j_gene: TRBJ1-5
v_gene: TRBV27
d_gene: .
abundance: .
CDR3aa: CASSAQGRNQPQHF
CDR3nt: TGTGCCAGCAGTGCACAGGGACGCAATCAGCCCCAGCATTTT

j_gene: TRBJ1-6
v_gene: TRBV5-1
d_gene: TRBD1
abundance: .
CDR3aa: CASSFQGGISNSPLHF
CDR3nt: TGCGCCAGCAGCTTTCAGGGGGGAATTTCTAATTCACCCCTCCACTTT

j_gene: TRBJ2-1
v_gene: TRBV3-1/TRBV3-2
d_gene: .
abundance: .
CDR3aa: CASSQESRAHNEQFF
CDR3nt: TGTGCCAGCAGCCAAGAATCCAGGGCCCACAATGAGCAGTTCTTC

j_gene: TRBJ1-1
v_gene: TRBV19
d_gene: .
abundance: .
CDR3aa: CASREAAGNTEAFF
CDR3nt: TGTGCCAGTAGAGAGGCGGCGGGGAACACTGAAGCTTTCTTT

j_gene: TRBJ2-2
v_gene: TRBV9
d_gene: TRBD1
abundance: .
CDR3aa: CASSQGQGRWELFF
CDR3nt: TGTGCCAGCAGCCAGGGACAGGGGAGATGGGAGCTGTTTTTT

j_gene: TRBJ2-1
v_gene: TRBV7-2
d_gene: .
abundance: .
CDR3aa: CASSLEVGVTPYNEQFF
CDR3nt: TGTGCCAGCAGCTTAGAGGTGGGAGTTACGCCCTACAATGAGCAGTTCTTC

j_gene: TRBJ2-7
v_gene: TRBV5-1
d_gene: .
abundance: few
CDR3aa: CASKGEYEQYF
CDR3nt: TGCGCCAGCAAGGGGGAATACGAGCAGTACTTC

j_gene: TRBJ2-7
v_gene: TRBV6-2/TRBV6-3
d_gene: .
abundance: .
CDR3aa: CASSYGTSTYEQYF
CDR3nt: TGTGCCAGCAGTTACGGGACTTCAACCTACGAGCAGTACTTC